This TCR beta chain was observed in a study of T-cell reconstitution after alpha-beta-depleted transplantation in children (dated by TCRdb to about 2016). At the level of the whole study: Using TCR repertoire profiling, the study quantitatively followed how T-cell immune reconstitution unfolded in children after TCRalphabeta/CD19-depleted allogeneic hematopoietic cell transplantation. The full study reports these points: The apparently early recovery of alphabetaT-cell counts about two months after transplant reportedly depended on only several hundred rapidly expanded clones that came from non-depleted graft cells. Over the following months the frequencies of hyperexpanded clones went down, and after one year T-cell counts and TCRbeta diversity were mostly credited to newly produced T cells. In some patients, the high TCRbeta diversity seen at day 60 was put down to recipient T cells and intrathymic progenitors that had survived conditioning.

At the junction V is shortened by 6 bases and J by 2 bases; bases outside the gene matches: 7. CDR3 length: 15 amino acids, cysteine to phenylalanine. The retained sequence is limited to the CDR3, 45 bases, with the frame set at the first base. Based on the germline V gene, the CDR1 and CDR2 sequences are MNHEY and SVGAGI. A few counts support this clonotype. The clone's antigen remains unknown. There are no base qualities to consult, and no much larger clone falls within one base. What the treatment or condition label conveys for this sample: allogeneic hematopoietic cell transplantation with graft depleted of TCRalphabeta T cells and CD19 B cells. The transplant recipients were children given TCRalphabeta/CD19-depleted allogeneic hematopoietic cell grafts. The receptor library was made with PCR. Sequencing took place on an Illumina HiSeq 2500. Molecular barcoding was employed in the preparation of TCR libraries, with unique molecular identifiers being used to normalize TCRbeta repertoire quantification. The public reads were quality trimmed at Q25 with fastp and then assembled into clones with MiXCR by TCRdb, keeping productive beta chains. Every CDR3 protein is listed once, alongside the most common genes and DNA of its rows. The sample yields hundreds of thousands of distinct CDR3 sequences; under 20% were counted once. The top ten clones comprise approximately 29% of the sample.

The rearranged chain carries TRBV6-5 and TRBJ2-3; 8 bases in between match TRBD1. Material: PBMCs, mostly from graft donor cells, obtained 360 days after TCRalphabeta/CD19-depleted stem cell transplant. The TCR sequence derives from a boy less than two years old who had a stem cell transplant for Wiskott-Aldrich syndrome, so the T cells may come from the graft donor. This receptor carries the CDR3 CASRLDRGYTDTQYF. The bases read TGTGCCAGCAGACTCGACAGGGGCTACACAGATACGCAGTATTTT.